The 20 T cell receptor beta chains in this list originate from one sample, sequenced in a study of response to subunit inactivated influenza vaccine. In TCRdb, the RT-PCR reads were re-called with MiXCR into one record per CDR3 protein. This sample has about 310,000 distinct CDR3 sequences; around 22% occur once, and the top ten carry under 13%. The sample was PBMCs from blood, taken roughly 20 months after vaccination. These receptors were obtained from a man in his fifties or sixties who received an inactivated influenza vaccine.

CDR3 region: CASSLTGGTLEQYF. DNA for the CDR3: TGTGCCAGCAGCTTGACAGGGGGCACCCTCGAGCAGTACTTC. The V gene is TRBV7-6, the J gene TRBJ2-7; 10 nucleotides line up with TRBD1. Germline-derived CDR1 and CDR2 are SGHVS and FNYEAQ. The CDR3 is 14 amino acids. Trimming cost V 3 bases and J 6 bases; bases outside gene matches: 5.

V and J are TRBV6-2 or TRBV6-3 and TRBJ2-1; D tentatively reads TRBD1 or TRBD2 (5 bases each). Germline V gene sequence: CDR1 MNHEY, CDR2 SVGEGT. This CDR3 is built from 16 residues. Trimming removed 2 bases at V and 2 bases at J, with 13 bases between. The CDR3 loop is CASSYGGGLAYNEQFF. The CDR3 DNA sequence: TGTGCCAGCAGTTACGGGGGTGGTTTGGCCTACAATGAGCAGTTCTTC.

This clonotype was counted between two and nine times. The chain uses TRBV3-1 and TRBJ2-5; 7 positions match TRBD1. Germline V gives CDR1 LGHDT, CDR2 YNNKEL (reference sequence). V lost 3 bases and J lost 2; bases outside the gene matches: 3. The CDR3 is 14 residues long. Here the CDR3 reads CASSHRQGQETQYF. The CDR3 DNA sequence: TGTGCCAGCAGCCATCGACAGGGACAAGAGACCCAGTACTTC.

This clonotype was seen only a few times. CDR3 sequence: CASSLRTGLGPSNSPLHF. The CDR3 coding sequence is TGTGCCAGCAGCTTAAGGACAGGACTAGGCCCATCTAATTCACCCCTCCACTTT. V is TRBV11-2 and J is TRBJ1-6; 7 bases are a match to TRBD1. V was pared by 2 bases and J by 6 bases, with 13 bases of the junction left unmatched. Germline-derived CDR1 and CDR2 are SGHAT and FQNNGV. The CDR3 has 18 residues. The complete variable domain, with remaining parts taken from reference TRBV11-2 and TRBJ1-6, reads EAGVAQSPRYKIIEKRQSVAFWCNPISGHATLYWYQQILGQGPKLLIQFQNNGVVDDSQLPKDRFSAERLKGVDSTLKIQPAKLEDSAVYLCASSLRTGLGPSNSPLHFGNGTRLTVT.

The chain has TRBV24-1 and TRBJ2-3; D may be TRBD1 (5 bases). CDR3 size: 15 residues. V was trimmed by 3 bases and J by 4 bases, leaving 13 bases between them. Germline values: CDR1 KGHDR, CDR2 SFDVKD. The CDR3 region has the DNA TGTGCCACCAGTGATCCCTCAGGGTTCGCAGATACGCAGTATTTT. Translating gives CATSDPSGFADTQYF.

This chain connects TRBV19 to TRBJ1-2; D is unclear. V lost 2 bases, J lost 1 base, and 17 bases lay in between. The CDR3 contains 17 residues. Germline V CDR1 and CDR2: LNHDA, SQIVND (reference sequence). CDR3 residues: CASSIHLRDTLNYGYTF. CDR3 DNA: TGTGCCAGTAGTATACACCTACGGGATACCCTTAACTATGGCTACACCTTC.

This clonotype occurred a few times. This CDR3 is CSVPPLSGTDTQYF. The CDR3 DNA is TGCAGCGTTCCCCCTCTCTCAGGCACAGATACGCAGTATTTT. This sequence joins TRBV29-1 and TRBJ2-3; no clear D gene. Per germline, CDR1 SQVTM and CDR2 ANQGSEA. The CDR3 totals 14 residues. Trimming left V 5 bases short and J 1 base short, with 13 bases between.

This clonotype was detected a few times. CDR3 sequence reads: CAISELELAGAGEQYF. Here the CDR3 DNA reads TGTGCCATCAGTGAATTGGAACTAGCGGGAGCGGGCGAGCAGTACTTC. The chain is built from TRBV10-3 and TRBJ2-7; 11 bases map to TRBD2. The ends lost 3 bases at V and 6 bases at J; junction bases unmatched: 10. Germline lookup yields CDR1 ENHRY and CDR2 SYGVKD. CDR3 length: 16 amino acids.

V and J are TRBV20-1 and TRBJ2-1, with no clear D. Germline loops: CDR1 DFQATT, CDR2 SNEGSKA (reference sequence). Trimming removed 3 bases at V and 5 bases at J, with 5 bases between. This CDR3 has 11 amino acids. For the CDR3, the DNA is TGCAGTGCTAGGTACCACAATGAGCAGTTCTTC. This translates into CSARYHNEQFF.

This clonotype was observed a handful of times. The V gene is TRBV3-1, the J gene TRBJ1-1, with a tentative D call TRBD1 (5 bases). The CDR3 length is 14 residues. Germline V gene data show CDR1 as LGHDT and CDR2 as YNNKEL (reference sequence). The V end was cut by 4 bases, the J end by 2 bases, with 11 bases between. The CDR3 DNA reads TGTGCCAGCAGCCGAGCAGGGTCTAACACTGAAGCTTTCTTT. Its translation is CASSRAGSNTEAFF. The whole variable domain, filled in from reference TRBV3-1 and TRBJ1-1, reads DTAVSQTPKYLVTQMGNDKSIKCEQNLGHDTMYWYKQDSKKFLKIMFSYNNKELIINETVPNRFSPKSPDKAHLNLHINSLELGDSAVYFCASSRAGSNTEAFFGQGTRLTVV.

This rearrangement joins TRBV20-1 to TRBJ2-7, with no clear D. Trimming stripped 6 bases from V and 7 bases from J, with 16 bases between. The CDR3 loop spans 12 amino acids. Germline lookup yields CDR1 DFQATT and CDR2 SNEGSKA (reference sequence). DNA for the CDR3: TGCAGTGCAAGGCCCCCCTCGCGGGAGCAGTACTTC. Translation: CSARPPSREQYF.

Many counts were recorded for this clonotype. This chain links TRBV5-6 with TRBJ1-2; D remains ambiguous. This CDR3 comprises 11 residues. Germline V lookup: CDR1 SGHDT, CDR2 YYEEEE. V lost 2 bases and J 7 bases, leaving 6 bases between the germline ends. Here the CDR3 reads CASSLTAGYTF. CDR3 nucleotide sequence: TGTGCCAGCAGCTTAACAGCTGGCTACACCTTC.

V and J are TRBV5-1 and TRBJ1-1; D is possibly TRBD1 (6 bases). This CDR3 has 15 residues. Trimming shortened V by 2 bases and J by 4 bases, and 15 bases separated the two germline ends. CDR1 is SGHRS, CDR2 YFSETQ, per germline. In DNA form, the CDR3 reads TGCGCCAGCAGCTTTTTTGGGGGCGAAGGCACTGAAGCTTTCTTT. Protein sequence: CASSFFGGEGTEAFF.

The rearrangement joins TRBV20-1 to TRBJ1-5; D call uncertain. V gave up 1 base and J gave up 2 bases, with 9 bases separating them. This CDR3 has 14 amino acids. The V gene's germline CDR1 is DFQATT and CDR2 SNEGSKA (reference sequence). CDR3 protein: CSARVGARNQPQHF. The DNA for the CDR3 is TGCAGTGCTAGAGTTGGTGCCCGCAATCAGCCCCAGCATTTT.

This clonotype was counted a few times. The chain is built from TRBV12-3 or TRBV12-4 and TRBJ1-4, with a weak D call TRBD1 (6 bases). There are 14 residues in the CDR3. V shed 2 bases and J shed 7 bases, with 11 bases lying between them. The CDR3 DNA follows: TGTGCCAGCAGTTTACGGGGGGGCAGTGAAAAACTGTTTTTT. This gives the protein CASSLRGGSEKLFF.

This clonotype showed up many times. The rearrangement uses TRBV20-1 and TRBJ1-5, with 9 bases matching TRBD1. The V gene's germline CDR1 is DFQATT and CDR2 SNEGSKA (reference sequence). V shed 7 bases and J 2 bases; nucleotides not matched to a gene: 3. The CDR3 has 13 residues. The CDR3 DNA follows: TGCAGTGTACAGGGGGCGGGCAATCAGCCCCAGCATTTT. Translating it yields CSVQGAGNQPQHF.

The chain joins TRBV5-1 to TRBJ2-2; the match to TRBD2 covers 11 bases. CDR3 length equals 18 residues. Germline V CDR1 and CDR2: SGHRS, YFSETQ. Germline trimming cut 1 base from V and 1 base from J; bases unmatched to any gene: 6. Here the CDR3 reads CASSLYHGLAGNTGELFF. CDR3 DNA: TGCGCCAGCAGCTTGTATCATGGACTAGCGGGGAACACCGGGGAGCTGTTTTTT. The complete variable domain, with remaining parts taken from reference TRBV5-1 and TRBJ2-2, reads KAGVTQTPRYLIKTRGQQVTLSCSPISGHRSVSWYQQTPGQGLQFLFEYFSETQRNKGNFPGRFSGRQFSNSRSEMNVSTLELGDSALYLCASSLYHGLAGNTGELFFGEGSRLTVL.

The chain couples TRBV24-1 to TRBJ1-1; D is uncertain. Trimming left V 2 bases short and J 5 bases short, with 11 bases between. Per the germline V gene, CDR1 is KGHDR and CDR2 is SFDVKD. This CDR3 spans 14 amino acids. For the CDR3, the DNA is TGTGCCACCAGTGATTCCAATATCGGGACTGAAGCTTTCTTT. It codes for CATSDSNIGTEAFF.

This clonotype turned up a few times. The gene calls are TRBV5-1 and TRBJ1-1, with D unresolved. Germline V gene data show CDR1 as SGHRS and CDR2 as YFSETQ. Trimming stripped 4 bases from V and 3 bases from J, with 19 bases between. This CDR3 is 16 amino acids long. The CDR3 region has the DNA TGCGCCAGCAGCCCCTCAGTGAAGTACGGGGACACTGAAGCTTTCTTT. Translation gives CASSPSVKYGDTEAFF. Variable domain in full (rest from reference TRBV5-1 and TRBJ1-1): KAGVTQTPRYLIKTRGQQVTLSCSPISGHRSVSWYQQTPGQGLQFLFEYFSETQRNKGNFPGRFSGRQFSNSRSEMNVSTLELGDSALYLCASSPSVKYGDTEAFFGQGTRLTVV.

The rearrangement joins TRBV27 to TRBJ2-1; 9 bases align to TRBD2. CDR1 and CDR2 from the germline V gene are MNHEY and SMNVEV (reference sequence). The CDR3 has 15 residues. V was pared by 3 bases and J by 8 bases, with 8 bases of the junction left unmatched. DNA of the CDR3: TGTGCCAGCAGTTTTGCTAGCGGGATGATCCATGAGCAGTTCTTC. Protein: CASSFASGMIHEQFF.